This TCR beta chain derives from a study of cytomegalovirus exposure and HLA in healthy donors. Study-wide findings and caveats: At a 0.05 false discovery rate, a later analysis found approximately 15,000 TCR beta sequences to be associated with HLA alleles. Sequencing likely caused a cluster of highly shared sequence variants. For most subjects, TCR beta sequences were reported to predict HLA-A and HLA-B alleles with accuracy. In vitro, three CMV-associated chains proved specific for CMV antigens.

V lost 0 bases and J lost 4, with 12 bases in between. Germline CDR1 is PRHDT and CDR2 is FYEKMQ (reference sequence). This CDR3 is 15 amino acids long. A word on this clone: The antigen is not known.

With 60 Vbeta and 13 Jbeta primers, the PCR was carried out. Repertoires were generated with immunoSEQ multiplex PCR, while TCRdb's copy carries only in-frame clones and drops some. Of some 76,000 clones detected, 75% to 90% appear once; the ten largest clones hold 2%. Sequencing was carried out using PBMCs. This sequence joins TRBV13 and TRBJ1-1; possible D gene TRBD1, 5 bases. This receptor was obtained from a woman aged 30 to 39 in good health and CMV-seronegative. The CDR3: CASSLGLGGSTEAFF. CDR3 nucleotide sequence: TGTGCCAGCAGCTTAGGCCTGGGGGGTTCCACTGAAGCTTTCTTT.